One sample yielded the 7 T cell receptor beta chains listed below, sequenced in a study of blood T cell repertoires in COVID-19. Some clones are missing from TCRdb's copy, which holds only in-frame ones; the method was immunoSEQ multiplex PCR. The table shows 120,000 to 150,000 clones, with roughly four fifths occurring only once. Material: PBMCs or T cells enriched from blood (not recorded which). Receptor source: a woman aged 45 to 65 with acute COVID-19.

This chain uses TRBV5-1 with TRBJ2-2; 11 bases align to TRBD2. The junction had 11 bases not matched to a gene; V was cut back by 5 bases and J by 5 bases. The germline V gene has CDR1 SGHRS and CDR2 YFSETQ. The CDR3 length is 17 residues. The CDR3 DNA is TGCGCCAGCAGTCGGAGTAGCGGGAGGGTCGGTACCGGGGAGCTGTTTTTT. It encodes CASSRSSGRVGTGELFF.

V gene TRBV11-3 combines with J gene TRBJ1-3; D gene unclear. V lost 2 bases and J lost 0, with 8 bases in between. The CDR3 contains 15 residues. Germline lookup yields CDR1 SGHNT and CDR2 YENEEA. The DNA for the CDR3 is TGTGCCAGCAGCTTATGGGCGAACTCTGGAAACACCATATATTTT. It is translated as CASSLWANSGNTIYF.

The chain recombines TRBV5-1 with TRBJ1-2; TRBD1 agrees at 7 bases. Trimming took 4 bases from V and 9 from J; bases not matched to a gene: 15. This CDR3 is built from 15 residues. The germline CDR1 and CDR2 sequences are SGHRS and YFSETQ. CDR3: CASSKAPDRAPRYTF. The CDR3 DNA is TGCGCCAGCAGCAAGGCACCCGACAGGGCCCCCCGCTACACCTTC.

The rearrangement links TRBV6-1 to TRBJ2-7, with 9 bases that match TRBD1. Germline CDR1 and CDR2: MNHNS and SASEGT. The CDR3 extends over 15 amino acids. Trimming removed 2 bases from V and 6 bases from J; junction bases left unmatched: 8. The CDR3 region has the DNA TGTGCCAGCAGTGAATGGGGGACAGGGACCGTCGAGCAGTACTTC. Its protein is CASSEWGTGTVEQYF.

J is TRBJ2-5 and V is TRBV30; 7 nucleotides match TRBD2. CDR3 length equals 17 residues. Germline loops: CDR1 GTSNPN, CDR2 SVGIG (reference sequence). V lost 2 bases and J lost 2; bases outside the gene matches: 14. This chain's CDR3 is CAWSSRGRAGAQETQYF. In nucleotides, the CDR3 is TGTGCCTGGAGTTCCCGAGGCAGGGCGGGAGCTCAAGAGACCCAGTACTTC.

The rearrangement links TRBV28 to TRBJ2-3; tentative D call: TRBD1 (5 bases). Deletions cut 2 bases from V and 6 bases from J, with 12 bases between. The length of the CDR3 is 14 residues. CDR1 is MDHEN and CDR2 is SYDVKM in the germline V gene. In nucleotides, the CDR3 is TGTGCCAGCAGTTTAGAAGGGGCGACTGATACGCAGTATTTT. It encodes CASSLEGATDTQYF.

To note about this clone: Germline is not matched at one junction end, which may reflect a read error. The gene calls are TRBV19 and TRBJ2-1, with 14 bases matching TRBD2. Germline V gives CDR1 LNHDA, CDR2 SQIVND (reference sequence). This CDR3 comprises 13 residues. CDR3 in amino acids: CASSTGLAGEYLF. As DNA, the CDR3 is TGTGCCAGTAGTACGGGACTAGCGGGAGAGTACCTCTTC.